Following are 7 T cell receptor beta chains from one sample sequenced in a study of shared clonotypes between healthy human individuals. Data came from immunoSEQ multiplex PCR; TCRdb stores just in-frame clones and leaves some out. The sample has about 2.2 million clones; over 85% are singletons. Terminally differentiated effector memory CD45RA+ cells were excluded from the naive CD8 cells, which were CD45RO-negative and positively selected for CCR7. The sample comprised naive CD8+ T cells from PBMCs. These receptors were obtained from a young man in good health. Some clones in this sample may be carry-over from other donors' samples.

The chain joins TRBV10-2 to TRBJ2-1, with a weak D call TRBD1 (7 bases). Trimming took off 6 bases at V and 6 bases at J, with 9 bases between the two ends. Germline assignment: CDR1 WSHSY and CDR2 SAAADI. The CDR3 is made up of 12 amino acids. The CDR3 DNA reads TGCGCCAGCAGGCGGGACAGCAATGAGCAGTTCTTC. Encoded protein: CASRRDSNEQFF.

The V and J genes are TRBV7-9 and TRBJ2-1; tentatively, D is TRBD1 (5 bases). This CDR3 spans 16 amino acids. Germline assignment: CDR1 SEHNR and CDR2 FQNEAQ (reference sequence). V was shortened by 1 base and J by 6 bases, with 16 bases between the two germline ends. The CDR3 loop reads CASSLEHGAYGNEQFF. For the CDR3, the DNA is TGTGCCAGCAGCTTAGAGCATGGGGCCTACGGCAATGAGCAGTTCTTC.

As regards this clone: The identical CDR3 is also encoded by other nucleotide sequences in the sample. The CDR3 DNA follows: TGTGCCAGCAGTCTAGGGACTAGCGGCACAGATACGCAGTATTTT. Amino acid sequence: CASSLGTSGTDTQYF. The chain couples TRBV27 to TRBJ2-3; 10 positions match TRBD2. The CDR3 has 15 amino acids. Germline lookup yields CDR1 MNHEY and CDR2 SMNVEV (reference sequence). The J segment lost 1 base and the V segment lost 5 bases, leaving 3 bases of the junction unmatched.

The V and J genes are TRBV2 and TRBJ1-2, with TRBD1 identical over 10 bases. CDR1 and CDR2 (germline): SNHLY, FYNNEI. V lost 6 bases to trimming and J lost 6 bases; unmatched junction nucleotides: 4. The length of the CDR3 is 13 residues. CDR3 residues: CASRGDRGDGYTF. Written as DNA, the CDR3 is TGTGCCAGCAGGGGGGACAGGGGAGATGGCTACACCTTC.

The chain carries TRBV18 and TRBJ2-3; 10 bases match TRBD2. This CDR3 has 20 amino acids. Per germline, CDR1 KGHSH and CDR2 LQKENI. V lost 3 bases to trimming and J lost 0 bases; unmatched junction nucleotides: 15. The CDR3 DNA reads as TGTGCCAGCTCACCGATCTTCCCACACAAACTAGCGGGGAGCACAGATACGCAGTATTTT. Its protein product is CASSPIFPHKLAGSTDTQYF.

V is TRBV19 and J is TRBJ2-1, with TRBD1 as a possible D gene (5 bases). The ends were cut back, 0 bases at V and 7 bases at J, with 19 bases in the middle. In germline, CDR1 is LNHDA, CDR2 SQIVND (reference sequence). The CDR3 spans 17 residues. The chain's CDR3 is CASSIDQEGVSGNEQFF. For the CDR3, the DNA is TGTGCCAGTAGTATAGATCAGGAAGGGGTCAGTGGGAATGAGCAGTTCTTC.

The J gene is TRBJ2-7, the V gene TRBV29-1, with TRBD2 as a possible D gene (6 bases). Germline V CDR1 and CDR2: SQVTM, ANQGSEA. The CDR3 spans 13 residues. V shed 6 bases and J shed 1 base, with 13 bases lying between them. CDR3 sequence (DNA): TGCAGCGTGTTAACGGGACTGTCCTACGAGCAGTACTTC. Its protein product is CSVLTGLSYEQYF.